Listed here are 30 T cell receptor beta chains from one sample, sequenced in a study of OX40 agonist ivuxolimab in advanced cancers. Libraries were prepared by immunoSEQ multiplex PCR; TCRdb keeps only in-frame clonotypes and omits some of them. The table includes about 48,000 clones, approximately 84% detected once. Specimen: CD4+ or CD8+ T cells sorted from blood, collected in a trial of the OX40 agonist ivuxolimab. The source of these receptors is an adult with an advanced solid tumor such as melanoma, head and neck, liver or kidney cancer.

This chain joins TRBV2 and TRBJ1-5, with D unresolved. This CDR3 is 18 amino acids long. The germline V gene has CDR1 SNHLY and CDR2 FYNNEI. The V and J ends lost 2 bases and 0 bases respectively, with 17 bases between them. The CDR3 DNA reads as TGTGCCAGCAGTGAAAGGCAGAGGGTACTTTATAGCAATCAGCCCCAGCATTTT. Protein sequence: CASSERQRVLYSNQPQHF.

J is TRBJ1-5 and V is TRBV19; 8 bases match TRBD1. V was clipped by 6 bases and J by 7 bases; unmatched bases: 11. This CDR3 is built from 15 residues. Looked up from germline, CDR1 is LNHDA and CDR2 is SQIVND (reference sequence). The CDR3 spells CASSLMDRDGQPQHF. In DNA, the CDR3 is TGTGCCAGTAGCCTAATGGACAGGGACGGGCAGCCCCAGCATTTT.

The chain recombines TRBV4-1 with TRBJ1-3; 7 bases map to TRBD1. Per germline, CDR1 MGHRA and CDR2 YSYEKL. The CDR3 covers 17 residues. V dropped 1 base and J dropped 0; count of bases not matched to a gene: 6. The CDR3 spells CASSQARGQSSGNTIYF. The CDR3 coding sequence is TGCGCCAGCAGCCAAGCCCGGGGACAGAGCTCTGGAAACACCATATATTTT.

A remark on this clone: At one end, the junction sequence differs from germline, possibly due to a read error. The chain is built from TRBV27 and TRBJ1-5; D unresolved. CDR3 length: 12 amino acids. In germline, CDR1 is MNHEY, CDR2 SMNVEV (reference sequence). The CDR3, as DNA: TGTACCAGCAGTTTGGGTGGTCAGCCCCAGCATTTT. Encoded protein: CTSSLGGQPQHF.

J is TRBJ2-1 and V is TRBV27; TRBD2 agrees at 8 bases. CDR3 length: 15 amino acids. J was trimmed by 7 bases and V by 3 bases; bases with no gene match: 8. Germline lookup yields CDR1 MNHEY and CDR2 SMNVEV (reference sequence). The CDR3 loop reads CASSFDGRALNEQFF. The CDR3 DNA is TGTGCCAGCAGTTTCGACGGGAGGGCCTTGAATGAGCAGTTCTTC.

This clone appeared a single time. The chain has TRBV30 and TRBJ1-1; no reliable D call. Germline CDR1 reads GTSNPN; CDR2 reads SVGIG (reference sequence). Trimming cost V 2 bases and J 0 bases, with 10 bases left between them. The CDR3 runs to 14 residues. For the CDR3, the DNA is TGTGCCTGGAGTTGGGGAGGGATGAACACTGAAGCTTTCTTT. This gives the protein CAWSWGGMNTEAFF.

The rearrangement joins TRBV29-1 to TRBJ1-2; 7 bases map to TRBD1. Germline V gene sequence: CDR1 SQVTM, CDR2 ANQGSEA. The V gene end was trimmed by 1 base and the J gene end by 8 bases; junction bases not matched to a gene: 4. This CDR3 has 12 residues. CDR3 in amino acids: CSVEVAGGGYTF. CDR3 in DNA: TGCAGCGTTGAAGTTGCAGGGGGAGGCTACACCTTC.

The chain recombines TRBV7-6 with TRBJ2-7; 7 nucleotides match TRBD2. From germline, CDR1 is SGHVS and CDR2 FNYEAQ. The CDR3 is made up of 16 amino acids. V was clipped by 5 bases and J by 3 bases; unmatched bases: 13. The CDR3 nucleotides read TGTGCCAGCAGCCCCCAAAGTAGCGGGCTACTCTACGAGCAGTACTTC. It specifies CASSPQSSGLLYEQYF.

The chain links TRBV5-4 to TRBJ2-3; TRBD2 agrees at 9 bases. Trimming at V came to 2 bases and at J to 5 bases, leaving 6 bases not matched to a gene. The CDR3 has 15 residues. The germline gives CDR1 SGHNT, CDR2 YYREEE (reference sequence). The CDR3, as DNA: TGTGCCAGCAGCTTACCTAGCGGGAATGGAGATACGCAGTATTTT. It codes for CASSLPSGNGDTQYF.

This clone has only a few counts. V usage is TRBV29-1 and J usage is TRBJ2-7; 7 bases are a match to TRBD1. Germline CDR1 is SQVTM and CDR2 is ANQGSEA. V lost 6 bases and J lost 4; bases outside the gene matches: 15. The CDR3 is made up of 15 amino acids. Here the CDR3 DNA reads TGCAGCGTCGCAAACCTGGCAGGGGGATCTTACGAGCAGTACTTC. Translated, it gives CSVANLAGGSYEQYF.

The chain recombines TRBV9 with TRBJ2-4; 14 nucleotides match TRBD2. The CDR3 is 19 residues long. Germline values: CDR1 SGDLS, CDR2 YYNGEE. Trimming took 4 bases from V and 1 from J; bases not matched to a gene: 10. For the CDR3, the DNA is TGTGCCAGCAGCAGACAAGGGGGACTAGCGGGAGCGGCCAAAAACATTCAGTACTTC. Translating gives CASSRQGGLAGAAKNIQYF.

The V call is TRBV5-1, the J call TRBJ2-3; TRBD1 aligns across 9 bases. Germline V gives CDR1 SGHRS, CDR2 YFSETQ. The J segment lost 1 base and the V segment lost 4 bases, leaving 13 bases of the junction unmatched. The CDR3 runs 18 residues. CDR3 in DNA: TGCGCCAGCAGCCCCGGGACAGGGAGGCATAGCGGCACAGATACGCAGTATTTT. This sequence encodes CASSPGTGRHSGTDTQYF.

This chain connects TRBV18 to TRBJ1-2; D gene uncertain. This CDR3 is built from 15 residues. The V gene lost 6 bases and the J gene lost 5 bases, with 19 bases spanning the gap. Germline CDR1 and CDR2: KGHSH and LQKENI. The CDR3 region is CASSTLVSELYGYTF. DNA of the CDR3: TGTGCCAGCTCCACCCTGGTCAGTGAGCTTTATGGCTACACCTTC.

V and J are TRBV7-2 and TRBJ2-5; D gene ambiguous. The CDR3 spans 14 residues. V gave up 4 bases and J gave up 0 bases, with 9 bases separating them. Looked up from germline, CDR1 is SGHTA and CDR2 is FQGNSA. This CDR3 reads CASSSPPNQETQYF. The CDR3 region has the DNA TGTGCCAGCAGCTCGCCCCCGAACCAAGAGACCCAGTACTTC.

The gene calls are TRBV19 and TRBJ2-2, with a tentative D call TRBD2 (6 bases). CDR3 length: 14 residues. CDR1 is LNHDA, CDR2 SQIVND, per germline (reference sequence). V lost 8 bases and J 3 bases, leaving 13 bases between the germline ends. The CDR3 DNA is TGTGCCAGTTCCCGGGGGTTGGACACCGGGGAGCTGTTTTTT. This sequence encodes CASSRGLDTGELFF.

The chain combines TRBV5-4 with TRBJ1-2; D may be TRBD1 (5 bases). Germline-derived CDR1 and CDR2 are SGHNT and YYREEE (reference sequence). V was pared by 5 bases and J by 2 bases, with 16 bases between. This CDR3 is built from 15 residues. The CDR3, as DNA: TGTGCCAGCAGATGGTCGGGGCTGGGGAACTATGGCTACACCTTC. Its translation is CASRWSGLGNYGYTF.

V gene TRBV18 combines with J gene TRBJ1-1; D unresolved. The CDR3 covers 15 residues. The germline V gene has CDR1 KGHSH and CDR2 LQKENI. Trimming cost V 3 bases and J 0 bases, with 11 bases left between them. CDR3 nucleotides: TGTGCCAGCTCACCGGTTAGGGAAATGAACACTGAAGCTTTCTTT. Protein sequence: CASSPVREMNTEAFF.

This chain links TRBV29-1 with TRBJ2-3; 10 positions agree with TRBD2. The CDR3 is 13 residues long. Germline CDR1 SQVTM, CDR2 ANQGSEA. The J segment lost 2 bases and the V segment lost 8 bases, leaving 4 bases of the junction unmatched. In DNA form, the CDR3 reads TGCAGCTCCGGACTAGCGGTCACAGATACGCAGTATTTT. Protein product: CSSGLAVTDTQYF.

The chain uses TRBV5-1 and TRBJ2-1, with D possibly being TRBD2 (6 bases). Germline CDR1 reads SGHRS; CDR2 reads YFSETQ. Trimming shortened V by 0 bases and J by 8 bases, and 9 bases separated the two germline ends. This CDR3 has 13 residues. In DNA, the CDR3 is TGCGCCAGCAGCTTGGGGACTACGGATGAGCAGTTCTTC. Encoded protein: CASSLGTTDEQFF.

V is TRBV7-8 and J is TRBJ2-3; D might be TRBD2 (5 bases). Germline V CDR1 and CDR2: SGHVS, FQNEAQ. Trimming removed 3 bases at V and 5 bases at J, with 15 bases between. The CDR3 runs 15 residues. CDR3 sequence reads: CASSFGSTRGDTQYF. CDR3 coding DNA: TGTGCCAGCAGCTTTGGGAGCACCCGGGGAGATACGCAGTATTTT.

The chain combines TRBV6-1 with TRBJ1-3; no clear D. This CDR3 spans 15 amino acids. Germline V gene lookup returns CDR1 MNHNS and CDR2 SASEGT. V was cut by 6 bases and J by 0 bases, with 12 bases left in between. CDR3 DNA: TGTGCCAGCAGCCAGACGGATCACTCTGGAAACACCATATATTTT. Translation: CASSQTDHSGNTIYF.

In DNA form, the CDR3 reads TGTGCCAGCAGCTTTTTTGAGGTGAACACTGAAGCTTTCTTT. Amino acids: CASSFFEVNTEAFF. J is TRBJ1-1 and V is TRBV11-2; D gene uncertain. Looked up from germline, CDR1 is SGHAT and CDR2 is FQNNGV. The V end was cut by 3 bases, the J end by 0 bases, with 8 bases between. CDR3 length: 14 amino acids.

The V gene is TRBV30, the J gene TRBJ1-4, with a possible D match to TRBD1 (5 bases). Per the germline V gene, CDR1 is GTSNPN and CDR2 is SVGIG (reference sequence). The length of the CDR3 is 13 residues. The germline V and J ends were trimmed by 2 bases and 7 bases, with 11 bases remaining between them. The CDR3 is CAWSFRGVEKLFF. The CDR3 nucleotides read TGTGCCTGGAGTTTTAGGGGCGTTGAAAAACTGTTTTTT.

V and J are TRBV18 and TRBJ1-3, with D possibly being TRBD1 (6 bases). Germline loops: CDR1 KGHSH, CDR2 LQKENI. The CDR3 consists of 18 residues. Trimming pared 2 bases from V and 4 bases from J, leaving 21 bases between. This chain's CDR3 is CASSPNLEQGVFGNTIYF. The CDR3 DNA is TGTGCCAGCTCACCAAATTTGGAACAGGGAGTCTTCGGAAACACCATATATTTT.

This clone was seen a handful of times. Written as DNA, the CDR3 is TGTGCCAGCAGTGACGGGGAAAGCACAGATACGCAGTATTTT. Encoded protein: CASSDGESTDTQYF. The chain is built from TRBV6-4 and TRBJ2-3; D gene ambiguous. Trimming left V 2 bases short and J 0 bases short, with 6 bases between. Germline V CDR1 and CDR2: MRHNA, SNTAGT. This CDR3 has 14 residues.

The chain combines TRBV7-2 with TRBJ2-6; D may be TRBD1 (6 bases). Germline V gene sequence: CDR1 SGHTA, CDR2 FQGNSA. The V end was cut by 0 bases, the J end by 0 bases, with 6 bases between. The CDR3 is made up of 16 amino acids. The CDR3 region is CASSLAGGSGANVLTF. In DNA, the CDR3 is TGTGCCAGCAGCTTAGCAGGGGGCTCTGGGGCCAACGTCCTGACTTTC.

The CDR3 DNA is TGTGCTAGTGGTTTGGTAGTCGGGACAGGGAACACTGAAGCTTTCTTT. It translates to CASGLVVGTGNTEAFF. The rearrangement uses TRBV12-5 and TRBJ1-1; 8 bases map to TRBD1. V dropped 0 bases and J dropped 1; count of bases not matched to a gene: 4. The CDR3 is made up of 16 amino acids. CDR1 is LGHNT and CDR2 is FRNRAP in the germline V gene.

This rearrangement joins TRBV28 to TRBJ1-4, with a possible D match to TRBD1 (5 bases). The CDR3 runs to 14 residues. The germline V gene has CDR1 MDHEN and CDR2 SYDVKM. V was pared by 10 bases and J by 4 bases, with 16 bases between. The CDR3 DNA reads as TGTGCCACCGGGAGGCCGGGGGGTAATGAAAAACTGTTTTTT. It yields the protein CATGRPGGNEKLFF.

The chain uses TRBV4-2 and TRBJ2-7; 8 bases fit TRBD1. CDR3 size: 15 residues. Looked up from germline, CDR1 is LGHNA and CDR2 is YNFKEQ. The junction had 5 bases not matched to a gene; V was cut back by 2 bases and J by 2 bases. CDR3 residues: CASSQLGDRTYEQYF. CDR3 in DNA: TGTGCCAGCAGCCAACTAGGGGACAGGACCTACGAGCAGTACTTC.

The rearrangement joins TRBV28 to TRBJ1-5; D possibly corresponds to TRBD1 (5 bases). The CDR3 totals 15 residues. V lost 6 bases, J lost 0 bases, and 12 bases lay in between. Per germline, CDR1 MDHEN and CDR2 SYDVKM. The CDR3 spells CASRPTGGSNQPQHF. The CDR3 DNA sequence: TGTGCCAGCAGACCCACCGGGGGTAGCAATCAGCCCCAGCATTTT.